What follows are 11 T cell receptor beta chains derived from one specimen sequenced in a study of blood T cells in healthy people across ages. A sample-barcoded 5' primer and a J-beta primer mix were used in a second PCR of about 7 to 12 cycles. TCRdb re-called the 5' RACE reads through MiXCR, storing one row per CDR3 protein. The sample has about 1.1 million distinct CDR3 sequences, 35% to 45% seen once; the top ten hold approximately 14%. The sample taken for sequencing was blood. The receptors here all came from a man in his late teens or twenties in good health.

This clonotype was seen at least ten times. The chain couples TRBV5-5 to TRBJ2-3; D is perhaps TRBD1 (6 bases). V gave up 4 bases and J gave up 0 bases, with 15 bases separating them. Germline V gene data show CDR1 as SGHKS and CDR2 as YYEKEE (reference sequence). This CDR3 comprises 16 residues. CDR3: CASSGTTGSSTDTQYF. CDR3 coding DNA: TGTGCCAGCAGCGGAACTACAGGGTCCAGCACAGATACGCAGTATTTT.

V usage is TRBV27 and J usage is TRBJ1-1; D is ambiguous. The V gene's germline CDR1 is MNHEY and CDR2 SMNVEV (reference sequence). With 6 bases removed from V and 0 bases from J, the gap between germline ends came to 20 bases. The CDR3 length is 17 residues. The CDR3 reads CASRRYAARRLNTEAFF. The CDR3 nucleotides read TGTGCCAGCAGAAGATACGCGGCCCGAAGGCTGAACACTGAAGCTTTCTTT.

The V and J genes are TRBV6-1 and TRBJ2-7; either TRBD1 or TRBD2 may fit D (5 bases each). Germline CDR1 reads MNHNS; CDR2 reads SASEGT. CDR3 size: 15 residues. V lost 1 base, J lost 2 bases, and 12 bases lay in between. The chain's CDR3 is CASSEDGTGTYEQYF. The CDR3 DNA sequence: TGTGCCAGCAGTGAAGACGGGACGGGGACCTACGAGCAGTACTTC.

This clonotype was counted between two and nine times. J is TRBJ1-6 and V is TRBV11-2, with D perhaps TRBD1 (6 bases). From germline, CDR1 is SGHAT and CDR2 FQNNGV. This CDR3 has 15 residues. V was pared by 3 bases and J by 6 bases, with 12 bases between. CDR3 in DNA: TGTGCCAGCAGCTTTGGGGGGCGCTTTAATTCACCCCTCCACTTT. Amino acid sequence: CASSFGGRFNSPLHF.

This clonotype was observed many times. CDR3 amino acids: CSASAYNEQFF. The CDR3 nucleotides are TGCAGTGCTTCCGCGTACAATGAGCAGTTCTTC. The V and J genes are TRBV20-1 and TRBJ2-1; D not resolved. The CDR3 runs 11 residues. The germline V and J ends were trimmed by 5 bases and 4 bases, with 6 bases remaining between them. The germline gives CDR1 DFQATT, CDR2 SNEGSKA (reference sequence).

This rearrangement joins TRBV13 to TRBJ2-7, with 7 bases lining up with TRBD1. Unmatched junction bases numbered 18, after V lost 8 bases and J lost 5 bases. The CDR3 loop spans 16 amino acids. From germline, CDR1 is PRHDT and CDR2 FYEKMQ (reference sequence). CDR3 nucleotides: TGTGCCAGCGGCTCCAGACAGGGAGCTTTTTTGAACGAGCAGTACTTC. Translation: CASGSRQGAFLNEQYF. Variable domain in full (rest from reference TRBV13 and TRBJ2-7): AAGVIQSPRHLIKEKRETATLKCYPIPRHDTVYWYQQGPGQDPQFLISFYEKMQSDKGSIPDRFSAQQFSDYHSELNMSSLELGDSALYFCASGSRQGAFLNEQYFGPGTRLTVT.

The chain combines TRBV16 with TRBJ1-2; D is perhaps TRBD1 (6 bases). The CDR3 extends over 13 amino acids. Trimming removed 4 bases at V and 5 bases at J, with 11 bases between. The germline V gene has CDR1 KGHSY and CDR2 FQNENV. CDR3 region: CASSPQTGYGYTF. For the CDR3, the DNA is TGTGCCAGCAGCCCTCAAACAGGGTATGGCTACACCTTC.

In its sample, this clonotype was seen a few times. The chain combines TRBV20-1 with TRBJ2-7; D remains ambiguous. Deletions cut 0 bases from V and 2 bases from J, with 11 bases between. The length of the CDR3 is 14 residues. Germline V gives CDR1 DFQATT, CDR2 SNEGSKA (reference sequence). In nucleotides, the CDR3 is TGCAGTGCTAGAGATCTGCAGGTTACCTACGAGCAGTACTTC. Its translation is CSARDLQVTYEQYF.

The chain joins TRBV7-9 to TRBJ1-2; D perhaps matches TRBD1 (5 bases). Germline values: CDR1 SEHNR, CDR2 FQNEAQ (reference sequence). This CDR3 is built from 12 residues. Trimming pared 10 bases from V and 0 bases from J, leaving 9 bases between. CDR3 nucleotide sequence: TGTGCCACCCCGGGGGCTAACTATGGCTACACCTTC. It specifies CATPGANYGYTF.

The chain combines TRBV18 with TRBJ1-1, with a possible D match to TRBD1 (6 bases). This CDR3 comprises 15 residues. V was shortened by 8 bases and J by 5 bases, with 21 bases between the two germline ends. Germline CDR1 reads KGHSH; CDR2 reads LQKENI. This chain's CDR3 is CASSPPTGAGTEAFF. The DNA of the CDR3 is TGTGCCAGCAGCCCCCCCACGGGGGCGGGTACTGAAGCTTTCTTT. The full variable domain, in which reference TRBV18 and TRBJ1-1 provide the parts outside the CDR3, is NAGVMQNPRHLVRRRGQEARLRCSPMKGHSHVYWYRQLPEEGLKFMVYLQKENIIDESGMPKERFSAEFPKEGPSILRIQQVVRGDSAAYFCASSPPTGAGTEAFFGQGTRLTVV.

This clonotype was recorded a few times. The gene calls are TRBV7-9 and TRBJ1-2, with D unclear. Germline V gene sequence: CDR1 SEHNR, CDR2 FQNEAQ (reference sequence). V shed 4 bases and J shed 6 bases, with 15 bases lying between them. This CDR3 comprises 14 residues. The CDR3 spells CASSSGITGDGYTF. The CDR3 DNA reads as TGTGCCAGCAGCTCCGGGATAACCGGAGATGGCTACACCTTC.